The rows below give T cell receptor beta chains drawn from one sample of a study of blood T cell repertoires in COVID-19. This table comes from immunoSEQ multiplex PCR, and its TCRdb copy is limited to in-frame clones, with some not included. The table shows about 210,000 clones, with roughly 77% occurring only once. The sample taken for sequencing was PBMCs or T cells enriched from blood (not recorded which). The source is a man between 40 and 49 years old who had recovered from COVID-19. Each CDR3 is given with its conserved first and last residue. Each record gives: J gene, V gene, D gene, clone size, CDR3 DNA, CDR3 protein. The D gene is left open where the match is weak. The size field is filled for only some rows; it gives once, few, many or a size class.

>TRBJ2-7|TRBV7-2|NA|NA
TGTGCCACCGCCAGGGGTAGCGGGTCCTACGAGCAGTACTTC
CATARGSGSYEQYF
>TRBJ2-7|TRBV10-3|TRBD2|NA
TGTGCCATCAGCCCCACTAGCGGAAGCTCCTACGAGCAGTACTTC
CAISPTSGSSYEQYF
>TRBJ1-1|TRBV7-9|NA|NA
TGTGCCAGCAGCTTAGTCCAGTCTGAAGCTTTCTTT
CASSLVQSEAFF
>TRBJ2-1|TRBV12-5|TRBD2|NA
TGTGCTAGTGGTTTGCCGGTAGGTTGGAGCGGGAGGTCCTCCTACAATGAGCAGTTCTTC
CASGLPVGWSGRSSYNEQFF
>TRBJ2-1|TRBV12-3/TRBV12-4|TRBD2|NA
TGTGCCAGCAGTTTAGGGGCGGGGGTTGAGCAGTTCTTC
CASSLGAGVEQFF
>TRBJ2-7|TRBV14|NA|NA
TGTGCCAGCAGTCGCAGAGGGGGAACCTCCTACGAGCAGTACTTC
CASSRRGGTSYEQYF
>TRBJ2-3|TRBV3-1/TRBV3-2|TRBD1|NA
TGTGCCAGCAGCCGTAGGACAGGGGTAGTCGGCACAGATACGCAGTATTTT
CASSRRTGVVGTDTQYF
>TRBJ2-1|TRBV28|TRBD1|NA
TGTGCCAGCAGTTTATCAGGGGGCTTCTACAATGAGCAGTTCTTC
CASSLSGGFYNEQFF
>TRBJ1-2|TRBV12-5|NA|NA
TGTGCTAGTGCCCCGACAGGTCCTCTCTATGGCTACACCTTC
CASAPTGPLYGYTF
>TRBJ2-6|TRBV5-6|TRBD1|few
TGTGCCAGCAGCTGGTGGGGACAGTTGACTGGGGCCAACGTCCTGACTTTC
CASSWWGQLTGANVLTF
>TRBJ1-5|TRBV12-3/TRBV12-4|NA|NA
TGTGCCAGCAGTCCAGGGTATCAGCCCCAGCATTTT
CASSPGYQPQHF
>TRBJ2-7|TRBV21-1|NA|NA
TGTGCCAGGAGAGGGGACAGACCCTACGAGCAGTACTTC
CARRGDRPYEQYF
>TRBJ1-2|TRBV7-9|NA|NA
TGTGCCAGCAGCTTAGGTTACTTGTACACCTTC
CASSLGYLYTF
>TRBJ1-1|TRBV6-5|NA|NA
TGTGCCAGCGAGGGTAGAGGGAACACTGAAGCTTTCTTT
CASEGRGNTEAFF
>TRBJ1-1|TRBV13|TRBD1|NA
TGTGCCAGCAGCCTTCGCCTGACAGGGCGAGACACTGAAGCTTTCTTT
CASSLRLTGRDTEAFF
>TRBJ1-5|TRBV2|NA|NA
TGTGCCAGCAGTGATGAGGTTCGGCCCCAGCATTTT
CASSDEVRPQHF
>TRBJ1-5|TRBV28|NA|NA
TGTGCCAGCAGTTTGGCGGGCCTCAATCAGCCCCAGCATTTT
CASSLAGLNQPQHF